These 7 T cell receptor beta chains came from one sample sequenced in a study of blood T cell repertoires in COVID-19. Clones were read by immunoSEQ multiplex PCR, and TCRdb kept only the in-frame ones, dropping some. The sample has tens of thousands of clones, approximately 80% seen once; the top ten hold approximately 10%. The sample was peripheral blood. These receptors originate from a woman between 65 and 79 years old with acute or convalescent COVID-19.

The chain links TRBV5-4 to TRBJ1-4; 11 bases align to TRBD1. The germline gives CDR1 SGHNT, CDR2 YYREEE (reference sequence). J gave up 7 bases and V 4 bases, and 6 bases lay outside the gene matches. CDR3 size: 15 residues. CDR3 coding DNA: TGTGCCAGCAGCCAGGACAGGGGGCGAGGTGAAAAACTGTTTTTT. This translates into CASSQDRGRGEKLFF.

This clone was seen only once. This CDR3 is also generated by other DNA sequences in the sample. The rearrangement uses TRBV7-2 and TRBJ2-3; 10 bases align to TRBD2. The length of the CDR3 is 15 residues. Losses at the gene ends were 2 bases for V and 2 bases for J; bases not matched to a gene: 1. Germline V lookup: CDR1 SGHTA, CDR2 FQGNSA. CDR3 sequence (DNA): TGTGCCAGCAGCTTAAGCGGGGGGGCCACAGATACGCAGTATTTT. This translates into CASSLSGGATDTQYF.

The chain employs TRBV15 and TRBJ1-4, with unresolved D. From germline, CDR1 is LNHNV and CDR2 YYDKDF (reference sequence). Trimming shortened V by 4 bases and J by 4 bases, and 10 bases separated the two germline ends. The length of the CDR3 is 14 residues. CDR3: CATSTWEGNEKLFF. The CDR3 DNA is TGTGCCACCAGCACGTGGGAGGGTAATGAAAAACTGTTTTTT.

The chain carries TRBV29-1 and TRBJ1-1, with D perhaps TRBD1 (6 bases). The CDR3 extends over 14 amino acids. Germline values: CDR1 SQVTM, CDR2 ANQGSEA. Trimming took off 1 base at V and 3 bases at J, with 12 bases between the two ends. The DNA of the CDR3 is TGCAGCGTTGAAGTTGGGCGGGGGCACACTGAAGCTTTCTTT. Translating it yields CSVEVGRGHTEAFF.

This chain uses TRBV4-2 with TRBJ1-2, with 7 bases that match TRBD1. The CDR3 runs 15 residues. Germline CDR1 is LGHNA and CDR2 is YNFKEQ. V dropped 2 bases and J dropped 7; count of bases not matched to a gene: 10. CDR3 protein: CASSQTLQGGGGYTF. The DNA of the CDR3 is TGTGCCAGCAGCCAAACGTTACAAGGGGGCGGTGGCTACACCTTC.

This chain uses TRBV5-4 with TRBJ1-2; no reliable D call. CDR3 length equals 14 residues. Germline V CDR1 and CDR2: SGHNT, YYREEE (reference sequence). The V and J ends lost 0 bases and 7 bases respectively, with 13 bases between them. This chain's CDR3 is CASSLDRQRGGYTF. CDR3 bases: TGTGCCAGCAGCTTGGATCGTCAGCGCGGTGGCTACACCTTC.

The V and J genes are TRBV30 and TRBJ1-6; 12 bases agree with TRBD1. The CDR3 contains 15 residues. Trimming took 4 bases from V and 6 from J; bases not matched to a gene: 4. Germline V CDR1 and CDR2: GTSNPN, SVGIG (reference sequence). CDR3 DNA: TGTGCCTGGACTCGGGACAGGGGGCTTAATTCACCCCTCCACTTT. It encodes CAWTRDRGLNSPLHF.